This T cell receptor (beta chain) derives from a study of T cells in Graves' hyperthyroidism and ophthalmopathy. The overall study: Peripheral blood sampling occurred at initial diagnosis, before any treatment.

Patients aged 18 to 65 with hyperthyroidism were newly diagnosed, with duration under 2 months. The CDR3 spans 13 residues. V lost 3 bases, J lost 3 bases, and 9 bases lay in between. CDR1 and CDR2 (germline): MNHNS, SASEGT. This clonotype was counted at least ten times. The antigen remains undetermined. Study-wide points: Blood shared most expanded thyroid clonotypes above 0.001.

TCR beta CDR3 sequences were amplified from RNA transcripts. Using the HTBI primer set, a first-round RT-PCR was run on the TCR CDR3. TCRdb used MiXCR to reprocess the multiplex PCR reads, holding one entry per CDR3 protein. The sample lists approximately 430,000 distinct CDR3 sequences, more than 15% occurring once. The V and J genes are TRBV6-1 and TRBJ2-7; D call uncertain. The sequenced material came from blood. This clonotype was sampled from a woman between 18 and 30 years old with Graves' hyperthyroidism. The CDR3 spells CASSDYTVYEQYF. The DNA of the CDR3 is TGTGCCAGCAGTGATTACACAGTCTACGAGCAGTACTTC.